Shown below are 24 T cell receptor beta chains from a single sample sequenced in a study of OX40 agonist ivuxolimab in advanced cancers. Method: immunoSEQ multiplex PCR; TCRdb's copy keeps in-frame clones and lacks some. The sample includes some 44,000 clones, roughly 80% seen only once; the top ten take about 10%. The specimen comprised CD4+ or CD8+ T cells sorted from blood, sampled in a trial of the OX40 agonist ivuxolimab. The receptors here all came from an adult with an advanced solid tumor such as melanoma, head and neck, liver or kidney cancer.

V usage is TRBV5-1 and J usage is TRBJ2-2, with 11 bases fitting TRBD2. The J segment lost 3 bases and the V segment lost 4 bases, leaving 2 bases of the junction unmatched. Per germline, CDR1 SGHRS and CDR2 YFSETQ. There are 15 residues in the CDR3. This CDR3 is CASSLSGRDTGELFF. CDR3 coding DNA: TGCGCCAGCAGCCTTAGCGGGAGGGACACCGGGGAGCTGTTTTTT. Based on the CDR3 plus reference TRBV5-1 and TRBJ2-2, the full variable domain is KAGVTQTPRYLIKTRGQQVTLSCSPISGHRSVSWYQQTPGQGLQFLFEYFSETQRNKGNFPGRFSGRQFSNSRSEMNVSTLELGDSALYLCASSLSGRDTGELFFGEGSRLTVL.

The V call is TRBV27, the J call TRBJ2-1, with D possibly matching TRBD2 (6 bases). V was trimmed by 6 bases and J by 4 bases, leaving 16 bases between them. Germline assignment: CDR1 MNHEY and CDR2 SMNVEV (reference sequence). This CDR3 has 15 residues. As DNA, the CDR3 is TGTGCCAGCAGGTACCCGGGAGCAGGGTACAATGAGCAGTTCTTC. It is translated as CASRYPGAGYNEQFF.

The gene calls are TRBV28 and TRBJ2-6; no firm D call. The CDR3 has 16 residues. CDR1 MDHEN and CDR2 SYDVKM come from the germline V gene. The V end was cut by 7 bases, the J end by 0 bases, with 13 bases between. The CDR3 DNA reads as TGTGCCAGCACTAGGCCGCCCCCCTCTGGGGCCAACGTCCTGACTTTC. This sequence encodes CASTRPPPSGANVLTF.

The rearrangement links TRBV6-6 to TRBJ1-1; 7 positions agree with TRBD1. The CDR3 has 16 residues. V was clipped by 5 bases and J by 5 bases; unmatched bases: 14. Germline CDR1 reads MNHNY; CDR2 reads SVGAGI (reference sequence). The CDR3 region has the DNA TGTGCCAGCAGTATACAGGGGAGGGGGGGAGGTACTGAAGCTTTCTTT. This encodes CASSIQGRGGGTEAFF.

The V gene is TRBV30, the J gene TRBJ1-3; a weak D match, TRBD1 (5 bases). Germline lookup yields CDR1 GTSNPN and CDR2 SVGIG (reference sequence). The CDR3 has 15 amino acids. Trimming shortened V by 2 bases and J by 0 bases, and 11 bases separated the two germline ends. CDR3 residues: CAWSRDSSSGNTIYF. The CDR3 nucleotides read TGTGCCTGGAGTCGGGACTCCAGCTCTGGAAACACCATATATTTT.

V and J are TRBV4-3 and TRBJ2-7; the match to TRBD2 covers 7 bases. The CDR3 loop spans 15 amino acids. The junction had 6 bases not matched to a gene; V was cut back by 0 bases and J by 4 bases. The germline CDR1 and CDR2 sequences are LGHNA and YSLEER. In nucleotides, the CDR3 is TGCGCCAGCAGCCAAGAAACAACGGGAGGTTACGAGCAGTACTTC. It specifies CASSQETTGGYEQYF.

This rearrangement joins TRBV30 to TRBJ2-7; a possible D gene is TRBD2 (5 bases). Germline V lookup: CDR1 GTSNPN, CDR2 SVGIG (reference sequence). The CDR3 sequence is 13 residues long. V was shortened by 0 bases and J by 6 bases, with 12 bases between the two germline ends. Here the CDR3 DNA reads TGTGCCTGGAGTGTAACGGAGGTCTCCGAGCAGTACTTC. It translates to CAWSVTEVSEQYF.

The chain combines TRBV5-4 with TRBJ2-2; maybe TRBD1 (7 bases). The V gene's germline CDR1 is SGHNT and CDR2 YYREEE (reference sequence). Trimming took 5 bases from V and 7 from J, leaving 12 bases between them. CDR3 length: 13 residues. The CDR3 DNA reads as TGTGCCAGCAGGTCAGGGGGGAACGGGGAGCTGTTTTTT. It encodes CASRSGGNGELFF.

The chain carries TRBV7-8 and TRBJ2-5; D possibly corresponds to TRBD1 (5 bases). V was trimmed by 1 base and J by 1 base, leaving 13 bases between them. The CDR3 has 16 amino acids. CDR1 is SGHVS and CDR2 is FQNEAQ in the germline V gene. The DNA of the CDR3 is TGTGCCAGCAGCTTAGGGGCAGTTGGGGCCCAAGAGACCCAGTACTTC. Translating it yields CASSLGAVGAQETQYF.

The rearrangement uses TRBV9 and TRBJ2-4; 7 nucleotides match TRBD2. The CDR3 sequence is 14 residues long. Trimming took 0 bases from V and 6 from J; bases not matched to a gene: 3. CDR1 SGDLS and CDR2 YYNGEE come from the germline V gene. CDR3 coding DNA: TGTGCCAGCAGCGTAGCGGGAGGCCCAAACATTCAGTACTTC. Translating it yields CASSVAGGPNIQYF.

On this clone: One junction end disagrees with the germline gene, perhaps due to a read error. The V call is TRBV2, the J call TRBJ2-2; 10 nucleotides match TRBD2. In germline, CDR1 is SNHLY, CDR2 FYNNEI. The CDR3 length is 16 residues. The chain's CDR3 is CASIEGTSVNTGELFF. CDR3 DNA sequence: TGTGCCAGCATTGAAGGGACTAGCGTAAACACCGGGGAGCTGTTTTTT.

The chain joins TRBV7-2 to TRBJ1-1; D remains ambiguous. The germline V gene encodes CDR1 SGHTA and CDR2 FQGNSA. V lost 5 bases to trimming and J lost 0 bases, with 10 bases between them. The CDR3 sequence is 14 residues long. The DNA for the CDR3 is TGTGCCAGCAGCCTTGGACTGGTGAACACTGAAGCTTTCTTT. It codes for CASSLGLVNTEAFF.

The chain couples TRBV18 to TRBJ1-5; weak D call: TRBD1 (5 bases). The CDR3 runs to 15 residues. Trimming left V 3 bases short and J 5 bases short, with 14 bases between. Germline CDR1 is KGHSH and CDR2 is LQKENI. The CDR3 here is CASSPSSVGDQPQHF. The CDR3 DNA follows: TGTGCCAGCTCACCTTCGTCAGTGGGGGATCAGCCCCAGCATTTT.

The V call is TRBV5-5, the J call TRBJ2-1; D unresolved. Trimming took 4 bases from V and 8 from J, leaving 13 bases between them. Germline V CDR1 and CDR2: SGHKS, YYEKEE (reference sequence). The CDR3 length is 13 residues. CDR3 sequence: CASSPFAKDEQFF. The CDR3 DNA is TGTGCCAGCAGCCCCTTCGCCAAGGATGAGCAGTTCTTC. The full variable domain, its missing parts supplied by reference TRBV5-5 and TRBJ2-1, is DAGVTQSPTHLIKTRGQQVTLRCSPISGHKSVSWYQQVLGQGPQFIFQYYEKEERGRGNFPDRFSARQFPNYSSELNVNALLLGDSALYLCASSPFAKDEQFFGPGTRLTVL.

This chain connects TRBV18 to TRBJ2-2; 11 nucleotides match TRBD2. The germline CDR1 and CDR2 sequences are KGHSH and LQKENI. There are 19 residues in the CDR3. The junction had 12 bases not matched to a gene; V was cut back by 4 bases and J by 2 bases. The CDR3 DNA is TGTGCCAGCTCACTAATGACCGGGACTAGCGGCTCAAACACCGGGGAGCTGTTTTTT. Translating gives CASSLMTGTSGSNTGELFF.

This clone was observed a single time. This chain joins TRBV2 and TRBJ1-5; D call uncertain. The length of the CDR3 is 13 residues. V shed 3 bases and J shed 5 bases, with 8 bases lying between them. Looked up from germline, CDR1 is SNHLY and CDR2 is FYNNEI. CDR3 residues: CASSESTHQPQHF. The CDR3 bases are TGTGCCAGCAGTGAGTCTACCCATCAGCCCCAGCATTTT.

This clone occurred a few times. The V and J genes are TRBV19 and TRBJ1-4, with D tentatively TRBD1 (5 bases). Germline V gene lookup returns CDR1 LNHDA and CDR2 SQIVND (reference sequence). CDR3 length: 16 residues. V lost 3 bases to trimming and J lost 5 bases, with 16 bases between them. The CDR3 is CASSMRREGKNEKLFF. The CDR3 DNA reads TGTGCCAGTAGTATGCGAAGGGAGGGGAAAAATGAAAAACTGTTTTTT.

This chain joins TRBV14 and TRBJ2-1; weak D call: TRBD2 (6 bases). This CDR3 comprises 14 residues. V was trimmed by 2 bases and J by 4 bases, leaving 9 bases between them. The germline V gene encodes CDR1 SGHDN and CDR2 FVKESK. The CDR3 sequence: CASSQRGGYNEQFF. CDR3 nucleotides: TGTGCCAGCAGCCAACGTGGGGGGTACAATGAGCAGTTCTTC.

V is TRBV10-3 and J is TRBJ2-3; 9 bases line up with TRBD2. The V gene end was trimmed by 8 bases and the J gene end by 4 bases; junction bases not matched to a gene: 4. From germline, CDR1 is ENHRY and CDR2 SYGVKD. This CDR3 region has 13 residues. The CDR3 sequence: CAIQAGGADTQYF. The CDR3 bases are TGTGCCATCCAAGCGGGAGGTGCAGATACGCAGTATTTT.

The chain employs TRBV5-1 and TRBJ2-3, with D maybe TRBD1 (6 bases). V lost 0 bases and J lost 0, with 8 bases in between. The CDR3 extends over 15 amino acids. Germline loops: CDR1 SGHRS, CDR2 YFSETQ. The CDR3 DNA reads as TGCGCCAGCAGCTTGGTAGGGGGAAGCACAGATACGCAGTATTTT. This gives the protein CASSLVGGSTDTQYF.

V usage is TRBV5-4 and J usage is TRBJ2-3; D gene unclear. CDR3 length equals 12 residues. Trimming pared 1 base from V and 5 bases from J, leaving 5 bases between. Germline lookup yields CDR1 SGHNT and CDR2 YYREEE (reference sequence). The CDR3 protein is CASSLSRDTQYF. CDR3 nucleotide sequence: TGTGCCAGCAGCTTGAGTAGAGATACGCAGTATTTT.

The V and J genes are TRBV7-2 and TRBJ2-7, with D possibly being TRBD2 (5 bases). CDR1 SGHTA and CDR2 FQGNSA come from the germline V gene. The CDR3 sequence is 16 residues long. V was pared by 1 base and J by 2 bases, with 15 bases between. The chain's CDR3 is CASSLVVVGDPYEQYF. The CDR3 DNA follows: TGTGCCAGCAGCTTAGTTGTTGTCGGGGATCCCTACGAGCAGTACTTC.

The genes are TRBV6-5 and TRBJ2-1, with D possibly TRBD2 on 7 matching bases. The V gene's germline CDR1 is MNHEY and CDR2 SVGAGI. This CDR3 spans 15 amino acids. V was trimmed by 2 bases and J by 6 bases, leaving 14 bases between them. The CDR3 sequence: CASSYRGGRSNEQFF. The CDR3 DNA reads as TGTGCCAGCAGTTACAGGGGGGGCAGGAGCAATGAGCAGTTCTTC.

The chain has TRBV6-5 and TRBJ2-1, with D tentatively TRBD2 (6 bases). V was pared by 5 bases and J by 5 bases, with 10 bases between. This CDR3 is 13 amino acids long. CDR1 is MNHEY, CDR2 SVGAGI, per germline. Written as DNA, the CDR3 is TGTGCCAGCAGTCAAGGACTACACAATGAGCAGTTCTTC. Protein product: CASSQGLHNEQFF.